This T cell receptor beta chain was identified in a study of technical replicates of blood from a handful of donors. With 7 bases clipped from V and 8 bases from J, the junction kept 5 bases outside the gene matches. This CDR3 is built from 13 residues. Germline V CDR1 and CDR2: MNHEY, SVGAGI. Measured with immunoSEQ multiplex PCR; TCRdb has only the in-frame clones, and not every one. The repertoire holds 90,000 or so clones, with over 90% as singletons. The V and J genes are TRBV6-5 and TRBJ2-3; 11 bases are a match to TRBD2. The receptor's source is a human donor in good health. The source material was T cells isolated from PBMCs. This CDR3 is CASKLAGDGTQYF. For the CDR3, the DNA is TGTGCCAGCAAACTAGCGGGAGACGGTACGCAGTATTTT.